One and the same sample provided the 25 T cell receptor beta chains below, sequenced in a study of T cell clonality in common variable immunodeficiency. Sequencing was performed with immunoSEQ multiplex PCR; in TCRdb, only in-frame clones are kept and a portion is missing. The data show 60,000 to 75,000 clones, with none appearing a single time. Input material: peripheral blood mononuclear cells. These receptors all stem from a person aged 18-69 years in good health.

With regard to this clone: The CDR3 end falls 3 residues outside the read, so it is completed with the germline J gene. J is TRBJ2-5 and V is TRBV2; TRBD2 might be the D (5 bases). This CDR3 spans 13 amino acids. The V gene's germline CDR1 is SNHLY and CDR2 FYNNEI. The V and J ends lost 6 bases and 5 bases respectively, with 13 bases between them. The CDR3 DNA, read in part, is TGTGCCAGCAGACGTGGACCGGGGGAGACC. Encoded protein: CASRRGPGET. The whole CDR3 sequence reads CASRRGPGETQYF.

This clone showed up many times. Germline and junction disagree at one end, which may indicate a read error. The CDR3 end falls 3 residues outside the read, so it is completed with the germline J gene. The chain has TRBV4-2 and TRBJ2-4, with D hard to call. The CDR3 is made up of 11 amino acids. The germline V gene encodes CDR1 LGHNA and CDR2 YNFKEQ. The CDR3 loop reads CASSQGEIQYF. The part of the CDR3 DNA that was read is TGCGCCAGCAGCCAAGGCGAGATT.

This clone was recorded many times. The CDR3 end falls 3 residues outside the read, so it is completed with the germline J gene. V is TRBV15 and J is TRBJ2-1; weak D call: TRBD2 (5 bases). This CDR3 has 16 residues. Germline loops: CDR1 LNHNV, CDR2 YYDKDF (reference sequence). Trimming cost V 2 bases and J 0 bases, with 11 bases left between them. The CDR3 here is CATSRFGLSSYNEQFF. Partial CDR3 DNA: TGTGCCACCAGCAGATTCGGACTGAGCTCCTACAATGAG.

This clone came up many times. Sequencing ends 3 residues short of the CDR3 end; the germline J gene provides the rest. The V and J genes are TRBV20-1 and TRBJ2-2, with 7 bases aligning to TRBD2. The CDR3 sequence is 13 residues long. The germline V gene encodes CDR1 DFQATT and CDR2 SNEGSKA (reference sequence). The CDR3 here is CSARGPGGEKLFF. CDR3 DNA (partial): TGCAGTGCTAGGGGTCCGGGGGGTGAAAAG.

There are many counts of this clone. The missing CDR3 end, 3 residues past where the read stops, is filled in from the germline J gene. The chain joins TRBV7-2 to TRBJ2-3; D uncertain. There are 14 residues in the CDR3. Germline values: CDR1 SGHTA, CDR2 FQGNSA. Trimming took off 5 bases at V and 0 bases at J, with 9 bases between the two ends. The CDR3 loop reads CASSPLTSTDTQYF. CDR3 DNA (partial): TGTGCCAGCAGCCCACTGACTAGCACAGATACG.

This clone was counted many times. The read finishes 3 residues shy of the CDR3 end, and the germline J gene is used to complete it. The chain joins TRBV5-1 to TRBJ2-7; 9 nucleotides match TRBD2. V shed 4 bases and J 1 base; nucleotides not matched to a gene: 6. The CDR3 length is 15 residues. Germline V CDR1 and CDR2: SGHRS, YFSETQ. The CDR3 bases that were read are TGCGCCAGCAGCCCCTTGGGACTAGCTTCCTACGAG. Amino acid sequence: CASSPLGLASYE. The entire CDR3 is CASSPLGLASYEQYF. Together with reference TRBV5-1 and TRBJ2-7, the CDR3 gives the full variable domain: KAGVTQTPRYLIKTRGQQVTLSCSPISGHRSVSWYQQTPGQGLQFLFEYFSETQRNKGNFPGRFSGRQFSNSRSEMNVSTLELGDSALYLCASSPLGLASYEQYFGPGTRLTVT.

This clone was counted at least ten times. The read stops 3 residues short of the end of the CDR3; the missing end is completed from the germline J gene. The chain couples TRBV7-9 to TRBJ1-4; D possibly corresponds to TRBD1 (6 bases). V was trimmed by 5 bases and J by 7 bases, leaving 17 bases between them. The CDR3 covers 15 residues. Germline V gene lookup returns CDR1 SEHNR and CDR2 FQNEAQ (reference sequence). The covered CDR3 bases are TGTGCCAGCAGCCCAGGAGGGGGGGCCTCTGAAAAA. This codes for CASSPGGGASEK. The whole CDR3 is CASSPGGGASEKLFF.

This clone has a count of ten or more. Here the CDR3 reads CASSVARLADTQYF. The CDR3 bases that were read are TGTGCCAGCAGCGTAGCAAGATTAGCAGATACG. The chain carries TRBV9 and TRBJ2-3, with D unresolved. Read sequence stops 3 residues before the CDR3 end, and the germline J gene provides the missing end. Trimming shortened V by 0 bases and J by 4 bases, and 9 bases separated the two germline ends. The CDR3 loop spans 14 amino acids. From germline, CDR1 is SGDLS and CDR2 YYNGEE.

This clone appeared many times. The read terminates 3 residues before the CDR3 end, so the remaining end is supplied by the germline J gene. V and J are TRBV5-8 and TRBJ2-6; D gene uncertain. Germline lookup yields CDR1 SGHTS and CDR2 YDEGEE. The CDR3 runs to 15 residues. The V end lost 2 bases, the J end lost 0 bases, and 6 bases lay between the germline ends. The sequenced CDR3 bases are TGTGCCAGCAGCTTTAGCCCCTCTGGGGCCAACGTC. Translation: CASSFSPSGANV. The whole CDR3 region reads CASSFSPSGANVLTF.

This clone was found many times. From the germline J gene comes the end of the CDR3, since the read stops 3 residues before it. The rearrangement joins TRBV7-9 to TRBJ2-5; D not certain. CDR1 SEHNR and CDR2 FQNEAQ come from the germline V gene (reference sequence). The CDR3 runs to 15 residues. V gave up 5 bases and J gave up 1 base, with 14 bases separating them. The CDR3 sequence: CASSAVVAAQETQYF. Partial CDR3 DNA: TGTGCCAGCAGCGCGGTTGTGGCGGCCCAAGAGACC.

This clone was seen repeatedly, ten times or more. The sequenced part of the CDR3 DNA is TGCAGTGCTTCAGGGGCGGGAGAGAGCTACAATGAG. Translated, it gives CSASGAGESYNE. The entire CDR3 is CSASGAGESYNEQFF. This chain uses TRBV20-1 with TRBJ2-1; TRBD2 is a possible D gene (7 bases). The CDR3 end is not reached by the read, which stops 3 residues before it; the germline J gene fills it in. V lost 5 bases and J 3 bases, leaving 17 bases between the germline ends. The CDR3 is 15 residues long. The V gene's germline CDR1 is DFQATT and CDR2 SNEGSKA (reference sequence).

This clone occurred many times. The read halts 3 residues ahead of the CDR3 end, with the missing end drawn from the germline J gene. This chain joins TRBV6-2 or TRBV6-3 and TRBJ2-1, with 8 bases lining up with TRBD2. Trimming took 3 bases from V and 8 from J; bases not matched to a gene: 6. The V gene's germline CDR1 is MNHEY and CDR2 SVGEGT. The CDR3 is made up of 14 amino acids. The CDR3 sequence is CASSYRGRWDEQFF. The DNA read from the CDR3 is TGTGCCAGCAGTTATCGCGGGAGGTGGGATGAG.

This clone has ten or more counts. The read finishes 3 residues shy of the CDR3 end, and the germline J gene is used to complete it. The V gene is TRBV18, the J gene TRBJ2-2, with 13 nucleotides matching TRBD2. This CDR3 comprises 17 residues. CDR1 KGHSH and CDR2 LQKENI come from the germline V gene. V lost 3 bases and J lost 5; bases outside the gene matches: 6. Incomplete CDR3 DNA: TGTGCCAGCTCACCGATGGGACTAGCGGGATGGACCGGGGAG. It yields the protein CASSPMGLAGWTGE. The full CDR3 sequence reads CASSPMGLAGWTGELFF.

Ten or more counts support this clone. The read ends 3 residues before the CDR3 terminus; that terminus is restored from the germline J gene. V gene TRBV11-2 combines with J gene TRBJ1-2; 7 bases agree with TRBD1. The CDR3 spans 13 residues. Germline assignment: CDR1 SGHAT and CDR2 FQNNGV. CDR3 bases read: TGTGCCAGCAGCTTATCAGGGGGATGGGGC. This translates into CASSLSGGWG. The entire CDR3 is CASSLSGGWGYTF.

This clone was observed many times. The read stops 3 residues short of the end of the CDR3; the missing end is completed from the germline J gene. The gene calls are TRBV5-1 and TRBJ2-1; 10 bases fit TRBD2. The V and J ends lost 7 bases and 6 bases, in that order; junction bases with no gene match: 10. Germline CDR1 and CDR2: SGHRS and YFSETQ. The CDR3 has 15 amino acids. Here the CDR3 reads CASGPGLAFSNEQFF. The sequenced part of the CDR3 DNA is TGCGCCAGCGGTCCGGGACTAGCGTTTTCCAATGAG.

This clone has a count of ten or more. Read sequence stops 3 residues before the CDR3 end, and the germline J gene provides the missing end. The chain recombines TRBV10-3 with TRBJ1-2, with TRBD1 identical over 9 bases. V dropped 0 bases and J dropped 4; count of bases not matched to a gene: 6. Germline V gene sequence: CDR1 ENHRY, CDR2 SYGVKD. This CDR3 contains 16 residues. The covered CDR3 bases are TGTGCCATCAGTGAGTCGGGACAGGGTGGTGTCTATGGC. Amino acids: CAISESGQGGVYG. The entire CDR3 sequence reads CAISESGQGGVYGYTF.

This clone was counted at least ten times. The read comes to an end 3 residues before the CDR3 does, leaving the germline J gene to fill in the end. The rearrangement joins TRBV3-1 (or the pseudogene TRBV3-2) to TRBJ1-6, with 8 bases lining up with TRBD1. Germline V gene lookup returns CDR1 LGHDT and CDR2 YNNKEL (reference sequence). Trimming cost V 0 bases and J 10 bases; bases outside gene matches: 5. This CDR3 contains 15 residues. The CDR3 loop reads CASSQDLRGPSPLHF. The part of the CDR3 DNA that was read is TGTGCCAGCAGCCAAGATCTCAGGGGGCCATCACCC.

This clone has a count of ten or more. Coverage ceases 3 residues before the CDR3 finishes, and the germline J gene fills in the end. The chain couples TRBV4-1 to TRBJ1-4; possible D gene TRBD1, 5 bases. CDR1 and CDR2 from the germline V gene are MGHRA and YSYEKL. The CDR3 totals 15 residues. Between the trimmed V and J ends, which lost 1 base and 8 bases, there was a span of 14 bases. The CDR3 spells CASSQAPQGGEKLFF. Partial CDR3 DNA: TGCGCCAGCAGCCAAGCCCCCCAGGGTGGAGAAAAA.

This clone has a count of ten or more. The read terminates 3 residues ahead of where the CDR3 ends, so the germline J gene completes it. The chain has TRBV6-2 or TRBV6-3 and TRBJ2-5; 8 positions match TRBD2. The CDR3 is 14 amino acids. Germline CDR1 MNHEY, CDR2 SVGEGT. Germline trimming cut 4 bases from V and 1 base from J; bases unmatched to any gene: 2. The CDR3 loop is CASSWTSTQETQYF. The DNA read from the CDR3 is TGTGCCAGCAGTTGGACTAGCACCCAAGAGACC.

This clone was observed at least ten times. The read ends 3 residues shy of where the CDR3 ends; the end is completed using the germline J gene. The chain combines TRBV30 with TRBJ1-1; D call uncertain. The CDR3 has 15 amino acids. CDR1 is GTSNPN and CDR2 is SVGIG in the germline V gene (reference sequence). V lost 1 base and J 4 bases, leaving 16 bases between the germline ends. CDR3 bases read: TGTGCCTGGAGTGGGAAGGGCCTCATGGGCACTGAA. Its protein is CAWSGKGLMGTE. The full CDR3 sequence reads CAWSGKGLMGTEAFF. The whole variable domain, filled in from reference TRBV30 and TRBJ1-1, reads SQTIHQWPATLVQPVGSPLSLECTVEGTSNPNLYWYRQAAGRGLQLLFYSVGIGQISSEVPQNLSASRPQDRQFILSSKKLLLSDSGFYLCAWSGKGLMGTEAFFGQGTRLTVV.

This clone was counted ten times or more. The DNA ends 3 residues before the CDR3 does, and the rest of the CDR3 is filled in from the germline J gene. The chain couples TRBV9 to TRBJ2-7; 8 bases agree with TRBD2. Germline CDR1 is SGDLS and CDR2 is YYNGEE. Unmatched junction bases numbered 6, after V lost 4 bases and J lost 6 bases. The CDR3 consists of 13 residues. CDR3 in amino acids: CASSRTTSGEQYF. Partial CDR3 DNA: TGTGCCAGCAGCCGGACAACTAGCGGCGAG.

This clone occurred many times. The CDR3 is cut off 3 residues early in the read; its end comes from the germline J gene. V and J are TRBV7-2 and TRBJ2-1, with 8 bases fitting TRBD2. The germline CDR1 and CDR2 sequences are SGHTA and FQGNSA. V shed 8 bases and J 6 bases; nucleotides not matched to a gene: 9. The CDR3 loop spans 14 amino acids. CDR3 protein: CASGPQRELNEQFF. The sequenced CDR3 bases are TGTGCCAGCGGGCCTCAGCGGGAGCTCAATGAG.

This clone has a count of ten or more. The CDR3 bases that were read are TGTGCCAGCAGTTTCCCGGGACTAGCGGGAGGGAGGAGTGAG. Amino acids: CASSFPGLAGGRSE. The complete CDR3 sequence is CASSFPGLAGGRSEQFF. The chain combines TRBV28 with TRBJ2-1, with 16 bases fitting TRBD2. The read terminates 3 residues ahead of where the CDR3 ends, so the germline J gene completes it. V shed 3 bases, J shed 9 bases, and the junction held 8 bases outside the gene matches. Germline V gives CDR1 MDHEN, CDR2 SYDVKM. CDR3 length equals 17 residues.

This clone was observed a handful of times. Read data end 3 residues before the CDR3 end; the end is taken from the germline J gene. The V and J genes are TRBV19 and TRBJ2-1; 8 nucleotides match TRBD1. Germline V gene lookup returns CDR1 LNHDA and CDR2 SQIVND (reference sequence). The CDR3 is made up of 16 amino acids. V gave up 1 base and J gave up 7 bases; unmatched junction bases: 9. The sequenced part of the CDR3 DNA is TGTGCCAGTAGTATAGCCCCAGGGGGCGGCCTGAATGAG. This codes for CASSIAPGGGLNE. The CDR3 in full is CASSIAPGGGLNEQFF.

This clone has ten or more counts. The read ends 3 residues before the CDR3 terminus; that terminus is restored from the germline J gene. The V call is TRBV5-1, the J call TRBJ2-1; perhaps TRBD2 as D (5 bases). Looked up from germline, CDR1 is SGHRS and CDR2 is YFSETQ. The germline V and J ends were trimmed by 2 bases and 0 bases, with 9 bases remaining between them. The CDR3 has 15 amino acids. The DNA read from the CDR3 is TGCGCCAGCAGCTTTAGCGTCAGCTCCTACAATGAG. Translation: CASSFSVSSYNE. The entire CDR3 reads CASSFSVSSYNEQFF.